This T cell receptor beta chain stems from a study of identical twins. This clonotype was counted at least ten times. TCRdb passed the 5' RACE reads through MiXCR, listing each CDR3 protein once. The sample lists around 200,000 distinct CDR3 sequences; around a tenth were seen once. This CDR3 has 15 amino acids. Between the trimmed V and J ends, which lost 3 bases and 4 bases, there was a span of 12 bases. The germline gives CDR1 MNHEY, CDR2 SMNVEV (reference sequence). The chain combines TRBV27 with TRBJ2-2, with D possibly TRBD2 on 7 matching bases. What was sequenced was memory (CD45RO+) T cells sorted from blood. This TCR derives from a woman aged 18-29 years in good health. DNA for the CDR3: TGTGCCAGCAGTTTGATCCGGGGGGCCACCGGGGAGCTGTTTTTT. It encodes CASSLIRGATGELFF.